Below are 21 T cell receptor beta chains sequenced from a single sample in a study of cytomegalovirus exposure and HLA in healthy donors. The PCR had 60 Vbeta and 13 Jbeta primers. The protocol was immunoSEQ multiplex PCR, while the TCRdb copy is restricted to in-frame clones and leaves out a portion. The table lists more than 100,000 clones, around 76% of them singletons, with about 9.4% in the top ten. The sample consisted of PBMCs. The source of these receptors is a woman aged 18-30 years in good health and CMV-seropositive.

The count of this clone is one. This chain joins TRBV7-9 and TRBJ2-1; no clear D. The V end lost 2 bases, the J end lost 7 bases, and 3 bases lay between the germline ends. Looked up from germline, CDR1 is SEHNR and CDR2 is FQNEAQ (reference sequence). The CDR3 covers 11 residues. The CDR3 sequence: CASSLQNEQFF. The DNA of the CDR3 is TGTGCCAGCAGCTTACAGAATGAGCAGTTCTTC.

A few counts support this clone. The chain employs TRBV7-8 and TRBJ1-2; 7 bases agree with TRBD1. This CDR3 region has 13 residues. Germline V gene sequence: CDR1 SGHVS, CDR2 FQNEAQ. Unmatched junction bases numbered 2, after V lost 5 bases and J lost 2 bases. The DNA for the CDR3 is TGTGCCAGCAGCCCGGGACAGAACTATGGCTACACCTTC. Protein sequence: CASSPGQNYGYTF.

J is TRBJ2-7 and V is TRBV5-4; TRBD1 aligns across 8 bases. The germline V gene encodes CDR1 SGHNT and CDR2 YYREEE (reference sequence). Trimming removed 0 bases from V and 0 bases from J; junction bases left unmatched: 2. The CDR3 is 15 residues long. This chain's CDR3 is CASSLGTGNSYEQYF. The DNA of the CDR3 is TGTGCCAGCAGCTTGGGGACAGGGAACTCCTACGAGCAGTACTTC.

This clone occurred a few times. The sample contains more than one DNA sequence encoding this CDR3. The gene calls are TRBV9 and TRBJ1-3, with TRBD1 as a possible D gene (6 bases). CDR3 length equals 15 residues. V lost 0 bases to trimming and J lost 0 bases, with 7 bases between them. Germline V gene data show CDR1 as SGDLS and CDR2 as YYNGEE. The CDR3 sequence: CASSVEGDSGNTIYF. CDR3 in DNA: TGTGCCAGCAGCGTAGAGGGGGACTCTGGAAACACCATATATTTT.

This chain joins TRBV4-1 and TRBJ2-7; 7 nucleotides agree with TRBD1. The CDR3 is 14 residues long. Germline CDR1 MGHRA, CDR2 YSYEKL. V trimming: 2 bases; J trimming: 3 bases; junction bases outside the gene matches: 4. This CDR3 is CASSQPGQLYEQYF. The CDR3 region has the DNA TGCGCCAGCAGCCAACCGGGACAGCTCTACGAGCAGTACTTC.

The V gene is TRBV15, the J gene TRBJ2-7; 10 nucleotides align to TRBD1. This CDR3 is 16 amino acids long. V dropped 0 bases and J dropped 5; count of bases not matched to a gene: 7. The germline V gene has CDR1 LNHNV and CDR2 YYDKDF (reference sequence). The CDR3 region is CATSREGWDRGDEQYF. CDR3 DNA sequence: TGTGCCACCAGCAGAGAGGGGTGGGACAGGGGCGACGAGCAGTACTTC.

This chain connects TRBV28 to TRBJ1-3; 10 bases line up with TRBD1. This CDR3 is built from 18 residues. The V gene end was trimmed by 5 bases and the J gene end by 4 bases; junction bases not matched to a gene: 14. Looked up from germline, CDR1 is MDHEN and CDR2 is SYDVKM. The CDR3 DNA sequence: TGTGCCAGCAGTCGTTTCGGGACAGGGGCGTCTCGGGGAAACACCATATATTTT. Encoded protein: CASSRFGTGASRGNTIYF.

The chain joins TRBV5-8 to TRBJ2-7; the match to TRBD2 covers 12 bases. Germline CDR1 SGHTS, CDR2 YDEGEE. Trimming cost V 3 bases and J 1 base; bases outside gene matches: 8. This CDR3 contains 17 residues. DNA of the CDR3: TGTGCCAGCAGCTCACCTAGCGGGAGGGCCGGATCCTACGAGCAGTACTTC. It codes for CASSSPSGRAGSYEQYF.

The J gene is TRBJ2-7, the V gene TRBV11-2; 11 positions agree with TRBD2. The CDR3 runs 16 residues. CDR1 SGHAT and CDR2 FQNNGV come from the germline V gene. V shed 0 bases, J shed 6 bases, and the junction held 7 bases outside the gene matches. Here the CDR3 DNA reads TGTGCCAGCAGCTTAGAGTTTAGCGGGGGGGCCGTCGAGCAGTACTTC. Its translation: CASSLEFSGGAVEQYF. The entire variable domain, with the rest obtained from reference TRBV11-2 and TRBJ2-7, is as follows: EAGVAQSPRYKIIEKRQSVAFWCNPISGHATLYWYQQILGQGPKLLIQFQNNGVVDDSQLPKDRFSAERLKGVDSTLKIQPAKLEDSAVYLCASSLEFSGGAVEQYFGPGTRLTVT.

This CDR3 reads CASKGEYFTEAFF. The CDR3 DNA reads TGCGCCAGCAAAGGGGAATATTTCACTGAAGCTTTCTTT. V gene TRBV5-1 combines with J gene TRBJ1-1; possibly TRBD1 for D (5 bases). V shed 6 bases and J shed 4 bases, with 13 bases lying between them. Germline values: CDR1 SGHRS, CDR2 YFSETQ. The CDR3 has 13 amino acids. The variable domain in full, with the rest retrieved from reference TRBV5-1 and TRBJ1-1, is KAGVTQTPRYLIKTRGQQVTLSCSPISGHRSVSWYQQTPGQGLQFLFEYFSETQRNKGNFPGRFSGRQFSNSRSEMNVSTLELGDSALYLCASKGEYFTEAFFGQGTRLTVV.

This clone was recorded a few times. The chain links TRBV5-6 to TRBJ2-5; D possibly corresponds to TRBD1 (6 bases). The CDR3 spans 14 residues. CDR1 is SGHDT and CDR2 is YYEEEE in the germline V gene. Between the trimmed V and J ends, which lost 2 bases and 2 bases, there was a span of 10 bases. This CDR3 reads CASSLSGVQETQYF. The CDR3, as DNA: TGTGCCAGCAGCTTATCAGGGGTACAAGAGACCCAGTACTTC.

The gene calls are TRBV6-4 and TRBJ2-1, with 13 positions matching TRBD2. The germline V gene has CDR1 MRHNA and CDR2 SNTAGT. V was pared by 3 bases and J by 9 bases, with 5 bases of the junction left unmatched. This CDR3 spans 15 amino acids. CDR3 nucleotide sequence: TGTGCCAGCAGTGATGGACTAGCGGGAGTGGGTGAGCAGTTCTTC. Protein sequence: CASSDGLAGVGEQFF.

The chain joins TRBV10-2 to TRBJ2-7; 16 nucleotides align to TRBD2. J lost 7 bases, V lost 2 bases, and 8 bases had no gene match. This CDR3 is built from 17 residues. The V gene's germline CDR1 is WSHSY and CDR2 SAAADI. The CDR3 bases are TGCGCCAGCAGTGAGAGGGGGACTAGCGGGGGGGTGAGGGAGCAGTACTTC. Protein: CASSERGTSGGVREQYF.

This clone was seen a single time. The V gene is TRBV4-2, the J gene TRBJ2-3; perhaps TRBD2 as D (6 bases). This CDR3 has 17 amino acids. Germline V gives CDR1 LGHNA, CDR2 YNFKEQ. V was shortened by 8 bases and J by 3 bases, with 24 bases between the two germline ends. CDR3 amino acids: CASASAGLHGLTDTQYF. The CDR3 nucleotides are TGTGCCAGCGCATCAGCCGGCCTCCATGGACTAACAGATACGCAGTATTTT.

A few counts support this clone. This rearrangement joins TRBV10-3 to TRBJ2-1; 9 nucleotides agree with TRBD1. The ends lost 0 bases at V and 6 bases at J; junction bases unmatched: 0. The CDR3 extends over 14 amino acids. CDR1 and CDR2 (germline): ENHRY, SYGVKD. In nucleotides, the CDR3 is TGTGCCATCAGTGAGTCGGACAGGGGCAATGAGCAGTTCTTC. Translated, it gives CAISESDRGNEQFF.

The rearrangement uses TRBV25-1 and TRBJ2-7, with a weak D call TRBD2 (6 bases). This CDR3 has 14 residues. Deletions cut 2 bases from V and 3 bases from J, with 11 bases between. Germline V gives CDR1 MGHDK, CDR2 SYGVNS. The CDR3 protein is CASSESGRDYEQYF. The CDR3 coding sequence is TGTGCCAGCAGTGAAAGCGGGCGAGACTACGAGCAGTACTTC.

The chain joins TRBV5-1 to TRBJ1-6; D is uncertain. The CDR3 covers 13 residues. V was cut by 2 bases and J by 5 bases, with 5 bases left in between. Germline CDR1 is SGHRS and CDR2 is YFSETQ. CDR3 nucleotide sequence: TGCGCCAGCAGCTTCACGGATAATTCACCCCTCCACTTT. It yields the protein CASSFTDNSPLHF.

The gene calls are TRBV6-6 and TRBJ2-3; 7 bases are a match to TRBD1. Germline trimming cut 4 bases from V and 8 bases from J; bases unmatched to any gene: 9. The germline gives CDR1 MNHNY, CDR2 SVGAGI (reference sequence). There are 14 residues in the CDR3. Here the CDR3 DNA reads TGTGCCAGCAGTTCAGGGGGTAATGGAGCTACGCAGTATTTT. It yields the protein CASSSGGNGATQYF.

The chain combines TRBV7-2 with TRBJ1-3; a possible D gene is TRBD1 (6 bases). CDR1 is SGHTA and CDR2 is FQGNSA in the germline V gene. Trimming left V 4 bases short and J 0 bases short, with 13 bases between. This CDR3 is 16 amino acids long. CDR3 sequence: CASSSRTAHSGNTIYF. CDR3 in DNA: TGTGCCAGCAGCTCAAGGACAGCCCACTCTGGAAACACCATATATTTT.

This clone was recorded a few times. This chain links TRBV4-3 with TRBJ1-2, with 9 bases matching TRBD1. This CDR3 contains 15 residues. The ends lost 2 bases at V and 4 bases at J; junction bases unmatched: 5. Germline V lookup: CDR1 LGHNA, CDR2 YSLEER. The CDR3 nucleotides read TGCGCCAGCAGCCAACTACAGGGGGCTGGCTATGGCTACACCTTC. Its protein is CASSQLQGAGYGYTF.

The chain links TRBV19 to TRBJ1-1, with D possibly matching TRBD1 (5 bases). In germline, CDR1 is LNHDA, CDR2 SQIVND (reference sequence). V lost 1 base to trimming and J lost 2 bases, with 11 bases between them. The CDR3 extends over 15 amino acids. The DNA of the CDR3 is TGTGCCAGTAGTATAGTGTGGGGGGGAAACACTGAAGCTTTCTTT. Translating gives CASSIVWGGNTEAFF. The full variable domain, completed using reference TRBV19 and TRBJ1-1, is DGGITQSPKYLFRKEGQNVTLSCEQNLNHDAMYWYRQDPGQGLRLIYYSQIVNDFQKGDIAEGYSVSREKKESFPLTVTSAQKNPTAFYLCASSIVWGGNTEAFFGQGTRLTVV.